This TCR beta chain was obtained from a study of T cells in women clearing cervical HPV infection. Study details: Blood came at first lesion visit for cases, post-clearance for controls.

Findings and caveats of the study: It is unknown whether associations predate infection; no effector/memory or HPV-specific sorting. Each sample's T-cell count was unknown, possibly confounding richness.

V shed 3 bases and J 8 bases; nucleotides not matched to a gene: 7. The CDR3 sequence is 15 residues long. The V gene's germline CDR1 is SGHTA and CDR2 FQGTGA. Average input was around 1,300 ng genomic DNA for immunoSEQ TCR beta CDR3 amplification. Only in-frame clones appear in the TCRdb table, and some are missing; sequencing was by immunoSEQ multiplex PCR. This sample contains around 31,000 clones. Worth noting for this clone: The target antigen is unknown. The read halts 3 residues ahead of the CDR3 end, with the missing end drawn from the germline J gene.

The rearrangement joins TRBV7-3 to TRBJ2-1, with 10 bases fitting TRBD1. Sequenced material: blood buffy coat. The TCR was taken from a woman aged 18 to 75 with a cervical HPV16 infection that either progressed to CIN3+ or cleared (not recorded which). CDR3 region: CASSFRIGTGDEQFF. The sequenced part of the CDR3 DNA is TGTGCCAGCAGCTTCAGAATAGGGACAGGGGATGAG.